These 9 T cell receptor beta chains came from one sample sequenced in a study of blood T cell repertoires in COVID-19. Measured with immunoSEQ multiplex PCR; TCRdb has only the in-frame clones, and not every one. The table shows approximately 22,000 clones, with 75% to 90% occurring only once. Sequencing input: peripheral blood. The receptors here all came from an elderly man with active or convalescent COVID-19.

The DNA of the CDR3 is TGTGCCAGTCGCTCATCGGGTTCCTGGACAGATACGCAGTATTTT. As protein: CASRSSGSWTDTQYF. This chain links TRBV19 with TRBJ2-3; unclear D gene. The CDR3 loop spans 15 amino acids. Per the germline V gene, CDR1 is LNHDA and CDR2 is SQIVND (reference sequence). The V end lost 8 bases, the J end lost 3 bases, and 18 bases lay between the germline ends.

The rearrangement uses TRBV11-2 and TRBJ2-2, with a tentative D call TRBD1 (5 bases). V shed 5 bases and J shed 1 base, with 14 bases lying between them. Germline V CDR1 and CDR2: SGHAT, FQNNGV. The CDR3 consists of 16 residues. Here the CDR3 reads CASSQGIYGNTGELFF. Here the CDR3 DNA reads TGTGCCAGCAGCCAGGGCATATACGGGAACACCGGGGAGCTGTTTTTT.

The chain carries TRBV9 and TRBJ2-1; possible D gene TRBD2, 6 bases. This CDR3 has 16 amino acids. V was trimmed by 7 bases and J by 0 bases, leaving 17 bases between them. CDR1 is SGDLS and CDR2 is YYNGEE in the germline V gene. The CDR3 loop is CASSRLGGTSYNEQFF. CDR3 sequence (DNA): TGTGCCAGCTCCCGACTGGGCGGGACCTCCTACAATGAGCAGTTCTTC.

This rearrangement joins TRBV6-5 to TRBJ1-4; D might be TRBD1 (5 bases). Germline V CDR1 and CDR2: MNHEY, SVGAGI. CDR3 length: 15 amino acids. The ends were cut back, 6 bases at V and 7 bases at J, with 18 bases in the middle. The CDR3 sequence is CASRGETDPSEKLFF. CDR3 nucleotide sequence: TGTGCCAGCAGAGGGGAAACTGACCCCTCTGAAAAACTGTTTTTT.

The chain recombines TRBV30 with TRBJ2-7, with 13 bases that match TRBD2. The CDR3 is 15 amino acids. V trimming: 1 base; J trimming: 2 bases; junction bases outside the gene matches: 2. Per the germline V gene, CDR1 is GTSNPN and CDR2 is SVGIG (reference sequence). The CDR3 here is CAWSAGTSGAYEQYF. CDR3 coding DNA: TGTGCCTGGAGTGCAGGGACTAGCGGGGCCTACGAGCAGTACTTC.

The chain's CDR3 is CASSPGTVPYEQYF. The CDR3, as DNA: TGTGCCAGCTCCCCCGGGACAGTCCCGTACGAGCAGTACTTC. The V call is TRBV18, the J call TRBJ2-7; 7 positions match TRBD1. CDR1 is KGHSH, CDR2 LQKENI, per germline. Germline trimming cut 6 bases from V and 4 bases from J; bases unmatched to any gene: 9. CDR3 length: 14 residues.

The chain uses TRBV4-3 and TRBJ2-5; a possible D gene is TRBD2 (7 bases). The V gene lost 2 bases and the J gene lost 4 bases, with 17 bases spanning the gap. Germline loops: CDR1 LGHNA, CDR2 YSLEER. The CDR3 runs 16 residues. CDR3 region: CASSQSRGGLGETQYF. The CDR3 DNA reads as TGCGCCAGCAGCCAATCAAGGGGGGGGCTAGGAGAGACCCAGTACTTC.

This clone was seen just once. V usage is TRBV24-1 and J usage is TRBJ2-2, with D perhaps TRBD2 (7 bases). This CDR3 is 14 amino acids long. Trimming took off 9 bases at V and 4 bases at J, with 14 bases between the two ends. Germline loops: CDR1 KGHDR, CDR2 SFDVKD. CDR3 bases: TGTGCCACCTCCTGGGGGGGCGGCACCGGGGAGCTGTTTTTT. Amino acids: CATSWGGGTGELFF.

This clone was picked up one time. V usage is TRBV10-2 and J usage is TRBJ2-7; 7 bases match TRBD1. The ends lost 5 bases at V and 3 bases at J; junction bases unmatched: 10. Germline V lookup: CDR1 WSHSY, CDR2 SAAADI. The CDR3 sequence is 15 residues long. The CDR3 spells CASSPRQGQGYEQYF. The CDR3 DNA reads TGCGCCAGCAGTCCTCGACAGGGTCAGGGCTACGAGCAGTACTTC.